This T cell receptor (beta chain) came from a study of regulatory T cells in long-lasting Graves disease (dated by TCRdb to 2020 to 2022). Turning to the overall study: Newly diagnosed Graves' disease patients had taken antithyroid drugs for less than 3 months. A total of approximately 35 samples were covered by TCR sequencing, comprising approximately 13 persistent and 20 or so newly diagnosed Graves' disease patients. The study was registered as a clinical trial and conducted in China. This study used TCR sequencing and RNA sequencing of peripheral blood to compare persistent Graves' disease patients against newly diagnosed Graves' disease patients. What the work shows at the level of the full study, not this receptor alone: As a limitation, the authors acknowledged that the small sample size may reduce accuracy. Because the primary lesion, thyroid tissue, could not be accessed, the study looked at peripheral blood alone. Persistent Graves' disease patients showed lower TCR Shannon entropy and fewer highly expanded clones than newly diagnosed patients, suggesting clonal expansion. Persistent patients shared more public clonotypes among themselves (around 2,500) than newly diagnosed patients did (over 950). TRBV28, TRBJ1-2 and TRBJ2-5 were preferentially used in persistent disease, while TRBV20-1 and TRBJ2-1 were favored in newly diagnosed disease. Sequencing and analysis were restricted to the TCR beta chain.

Cut back by 0 bases and 9 bases, the V and J ends lie 12 bases apart. From cysteine to phenylalanine, the CDR3 is 13 amino acids long. Only the CDR3 part of the read is kept: 39 bases, read in frame from the first base. Based on the germline V gene (reference sequence), the CDR1 and CDR2 sequences are SGHKS and YYEKEE. Library method: multiplex PCR. The run used an Illumina HiSeq 4000. To build TCR beta libraries, CDR3 regions were amplified by Arm-PCR using iRepertoire HTBI primers. Before sequencing, the PCR products underwent gel purification. The published analysis was carried out like this. Across samples, 60 to 75 TRBV and 12 to 15 TRBJ segments were identified and used for gene usage analysis of CDR3 amino acid clonotypes. Filtered high-quality paired reads were merged into contigs using COPE and FqMerger. BLAST was used to align contigs to the IMGT TRBV, TRBD and TRBJ reference genes, and CDR3 was defined following IMGT. Any clonotype with a frequency above 0.1% was counted as a highly expanded clone. Repertoire diversity was measured by Shannon entropy, and V-J evenness by the Gini coefficient. A clonotype found in more than one individual was treated as public. TCRdb handled the public reads itself, with Q25 trimming in fastp and clone calling in MiXCR, and kept productive beta chains. Here each entry gathers all rows of one CDR3 protein and keeps the most common genes and DNA. The V and J calls and clone size are TCRdb's, not the authors'. This sample is represented by a few hundred thousand distinct CDR3 sequences; approximately 18% of them were singletons. The ten largest account for 12% to 15% of the sample.

In the paper's terms, the time point label means: newly diagnosed GD, antithyroid drugs for less than 3 months. For both TCR sequencing and RNA sequencing, RNA was extracted from PBMCs using TRIzol. Graves' disease was diagnosed according to American Thyroid Association guidelines. The patients came from an endocrinology department in Xi'an, China. Each patient gave around 9.2 milliliters of peripheral blood, collected in an EDTA anticoagulant tube. PBMCs were isolated by Ficoll Paque Plus density gradient separation without further T cell sorting. An Agilent 2100 Bioanalyzer and agarose gel were used to check RNA quality, while a NanoDrop 2000 measured RNA concentration. This clonotype was observed many times. No cognate antigen has been identified for it. Nothing much larger sits one base from this clone, and base qualities are not available. These data were also filed under a second study, of T cells in Graves' hyperthyroidism and ophthalmopathy. As the second study states: Graves' hyperthyroidism was defined as stable when no progression to ophthalmopathy occurred over 18 months of follow-up. The hyperthyroidism patients were between 18 and 65 years old and newly diagnosed, with a disease duration of less than 2 months. Any patient with an uncontrolled infection, another autoimmune disease, pregnancy or lactation was excluded. Diagnoses were based on clinical symptoms, serum thyroxine and TRAb, thyroid ultrasound and orbital computed tomography. A first-round RT-PCR of the TCR CDR3 used the HTBI primer set with the Qiagen OneStep RT-PCR kit. Most expanded thyroid clonotypes (frequency above 0.001) were also detected in blood, suggesting blood repertoires may reflect thyroid immune responses. A 13 V-J signature model separated ophthalmopathy from stable hyperthyroidism, with roughly 88% sensitivity and 81.08% specificity in cross-validation and 80%/75% in testing. In validation, the model predicted progression to ophthalmopathy with 60% to 71% sensitivity and 72% to 85% specificity, a median of about 6.7 months before onset. A discovery cohort of roughly 100 patients, roughly 45 with Graves' ophthalmopathy and 57 with stable Graves' hyperthyroidism, was used to find distinguishing TCR V-J signatures. Prospective prediction of ophthalmopathy was tested in an independent validation cohort of approximately 19 hyperthyroidism patients and around 16 patients who later progressed to ophthalmopathy. For training and testing, the approximately 97 patients in the discovery cohort were randomly divided in a 7:3 ratio. In addition, the study compared T-cell repertoires in thyroid tissue and in blood from roughly 6 Graves' hyperthyroidism patients. Following sampling, methimazole starting at 30 mg daily was given to hyperthyroidism patients, and high-dose intravenous methylprednisolone was given to ophthalmopathy patients. A second multiplex PCR round built the libraries, followed by size selection and purification. The libraries were sequenced on an Illumina HiSeq2000 using paired-end 100 bp reads. SOAPnuke was used to process the raw data, removing reads that contained adapters or uncalled bases, had a mean Phred below 15, or lacked an exact match to the constant primer or identifier. COPE v1.2.5 was used to merge the high-quality paired reads, and each unique nucleotide sequence was defined as a clonotype. MiTCR v1.1 was used to align clonotypes to the IMGT TRBV, TRBD and TRBJ reference segments. Analysis was restricted to V-J combinations with a frequency above 0.0001, which covered 99.2% of repertoires. The TCS score was defined as the ratio of F50 (clonal expansion) to E x V (chaos), calculated using BLOSUM62-based TCRdist between CDR3 peptides within each V-J. Welch's t-statistics and random forest reduced 450 to 600 V-J features to roughly 13, which were used in a naive Bayes classifier (R e1071). No statistical method was used to fix the sample size in advance, and group allocation was not hidden from the investigators. The paper describes TCR Vbeta CDR3 sequencing of 140 or so peripheral blood samples, made up of approximately 40 ophthalmopathy patients, 70 to 75 hyperthyroidism patients and 17 progressor patients.

Sequenced material: peripheral blood mononuclear cells (PBMCs), taken at new diagnosis, from a patient treated with antithyroid drugs. This sequence uses TRBV5-5 and TRBJ1-1; a tentative D match to TRBD1 spans 5 bases. This TCR came from a woman younger than 45 with Graves disease. Donor details come from another sample of the same person, matched by shared clones. The nucleotides read TGTGCCAGCAGCTTGGGGGGTGGGGACCAAGCTTTCTTT. Translated, it reads CASSLGGGDQAFF.